The 10 T cell receptor beta chains given below trace back to one sample, sequenced in a study of T cells in Graves' hyperthyroidism and ophthalmopathy. TCR beta CDR3 region amplification was performed from RNA transcripts. The HTBI set primed first-round TCR CDR3 RT-PCR. TCRdb used MiXCR to reprocess the multiplex PCR reads, holding one entry per CDR3 protein. The table includes roughly 750,000 distinct CDR3 sequences, around 17% detected once. The specimen was blood. Receptors originate from a man aged 18 to 30 with Graves' hyperthyroidism.

This clonotype was seen ten or more times. DNA for the CDR3: TGTGCCACCGGCCGGGGGCTGATGAATGAGCAGTTCTTC. This sequence encodes CATGRGLMNEQFF. The chain employs TRBV24-1 and TRBJ2-1; D may be TRBD1 or TRBD2 (6 bases each). The CDR3 runs 13 residues. Trimming pared 9 bases from V and 7 bases from J, leaving 15 bases between. Germline V gene sequence: CDR1 KGHDR, CDR2 SFDVKD.

This clonotype was seen repeatedly, ten times or more. The chain carries TRBV30 and TRBJ2-5; D might be TRBD1 or TRBD2, each matching 6 bases. There are 14 residues in the CDR3. The V gene lost 3 bases and the J gene lost 1 base, with 12 bases spanning the gap. Germline loops: CDR1 GTSNPN, CDR2 SVGIG (reference sequence). The DNA of the CDR3 is TGTGCCTGGAGCGAGGGGGGTTCCCAAGAGACCCAGTACTTC. It codes for CAWSEGGSQETQYF.

Ten or more counts support this clonotype. The chain combines TRBV6-2 or TRBV6-3 with TRBJ2-5, with D perhaps TRBD1 or TRBD2 (5 bases each). Trimming left V 0 bases short and J 0 bases short, with 23 bases between. Germline values: CDR1 MNHEY, CDR2 SVGEGT. The CDR3 is 20 amino acids. The CDR3 protein is CASSYSTLGASGGYQETQYF. In DNA, the CDR3 is TGTGCCAGCAGTTACTCGACCCTCGGAGCGTCTGGGGGATACCAAGAGACCCAGTACTTC.

This clonotype has more than one count but fewer than ten. This sequence joins TRBV5-6 and TRBJ2-3; D not certain. V was trimmed by 7 bases and J by 1 base, leaving 7 bases between them. The CDR3 length is 12 residues. Per germline, CDR1 SGHDT and CDR2 YYEEEE. CDR3 residues: CASGIRTDTQYF. For the CDR3, the DNA is TGTGCCAGCGGGATTCGCACAGATACGCAGTATTTT.

The sample holds a few counts of this clonotype. CDR3 nucleotide sequence: TGTGCCAGCAGTTTAGTGGCGGGAGGGAAGGATGGTACGCAGTATTTT. Protein sequence: CASSLVAGGKDGTQYF. The genes are TRBV27 and TRBJ2-3, with TRBD2 identical over 9 bases. This CDR3 contains 16 residues. Germline CDR1 and CDR2: MNHEY and SMNVEV (reference sequence). V was clipped by 2 bases and J by 8 bases; unmatched bases: 11.

This clonotype has only a few counts. This rearrangement joins TRBV3-1 to TRBJ1-2; D unclear. The CDR3 totals 14 residues. Trimming pared 0 bases from V and 5 bases from J, leaving 10 bases between. Germline CDR1 reads LGHDT; CDR2 reads YNNKEL (reference sequence). The CDR3 spells CASSQEETPYGYTF. Here the CDR3 DNA reads TGTGCCAGCAGCCAAGAAGAGACACCTTATGGCTACACCTTC.

Notes on this clonotype: This may stem from a read error, because a much larger clone lies one nucleotide away. The genes are TRBV28 and TRBJ2-7, with D unclear. This CDR3 has 16 amino acids. Germline V lookup: CDR1 MDHEN, CDR2 SYDVKM. V was cut by 2 bases and J by 3 bases, with 17 bases left in between. The CDR3 nucleotides read TGTGCCAGCAGTTTAAATCTGGTACATCAGAACTACGAGCAGTACTTC. Translation gives CASSLNLVHQNYEQYF.

This clonotype was observed a handful of times. This chain joins TRBV6-2 or TRBV6-3 and TRBJ2-7, with 8 bases lining up with TRBD1. Germline V gene data show CDR1 as MNHEY and CDR2 as SVGEGT. V shed 9 bases and J 2 bases; nucleotides not matched to a gene: 6. The CDR3 is made up of 13 amino acids. The CDR3: CASGTGEAYEQYF. The CDR3 coding sequence is TGTGCCAGTGGGACAGGTGAAGCCTACGAGCAGTACTTC.

V and J are TRBV11-2 and TRBJ2-3, with TRBD2 identical over 14 bases. Per germline, CDR1 SGHAT and CDR2 FQNNGV. The CDR3 runs to 17 residues. V gave up 5 bases and J gave up 2 bases; unmatched junction bases: 6. The CDR3 reads CASSPGTSGGFTDTQYF. For the CDR3, the DNA is TGTGCCAGCAGCCCCGGGACTAGCGGGGGCTTCACAGATACGCAGTATTTT.

This clonotype was seen many times. This rearrangement joins TRBV7-8 to TRBJ2-1; D ambiguous. The CDR3 consists of 15 residues. V shed 1 base and J shed 4 bases, with 11 bases lying between them. CDR1 is SGHVS and CDR2 is FQNEAQ in the germline V gene. CDR3 sequence reads: CASSLGRAGYNEQFF. DNA of the CDR3: TGTGCCAGCAGCTTAGGAAGGGCCGGGTACAATGAGCAGTTCTTC. Based on the CDR3 plus reference TRBV7-8 and TRBJ2-1, the full variable domain is GAGVSQSPRYKVAKRGQDVALRCDPISGHVSLFWYQQALGQGPEFLTYFQNEAQLDKSGLPSDRFFAERPEGSVSTLKIQRTQQEDSAVYLCASSLGRAGYNEQFFGPGTRLTVL.